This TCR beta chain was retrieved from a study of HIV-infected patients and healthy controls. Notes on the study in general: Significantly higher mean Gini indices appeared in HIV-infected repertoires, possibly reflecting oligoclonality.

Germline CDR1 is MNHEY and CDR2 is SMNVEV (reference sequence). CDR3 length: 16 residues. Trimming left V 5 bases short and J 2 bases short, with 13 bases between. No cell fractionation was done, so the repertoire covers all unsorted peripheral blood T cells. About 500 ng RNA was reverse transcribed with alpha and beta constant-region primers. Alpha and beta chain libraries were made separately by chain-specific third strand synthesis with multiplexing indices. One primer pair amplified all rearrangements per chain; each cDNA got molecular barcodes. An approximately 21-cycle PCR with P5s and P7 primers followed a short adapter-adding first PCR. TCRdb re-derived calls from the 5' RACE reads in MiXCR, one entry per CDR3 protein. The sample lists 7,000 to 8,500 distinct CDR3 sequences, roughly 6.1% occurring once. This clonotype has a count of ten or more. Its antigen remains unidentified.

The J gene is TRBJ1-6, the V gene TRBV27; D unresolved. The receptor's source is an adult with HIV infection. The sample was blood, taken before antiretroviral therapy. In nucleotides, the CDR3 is TGTGCCAGCAGTCCGGTTTCGGGTACCTATAATTCACCCCTCCACTTT. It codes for CASSPVSGTYNSPLHF.